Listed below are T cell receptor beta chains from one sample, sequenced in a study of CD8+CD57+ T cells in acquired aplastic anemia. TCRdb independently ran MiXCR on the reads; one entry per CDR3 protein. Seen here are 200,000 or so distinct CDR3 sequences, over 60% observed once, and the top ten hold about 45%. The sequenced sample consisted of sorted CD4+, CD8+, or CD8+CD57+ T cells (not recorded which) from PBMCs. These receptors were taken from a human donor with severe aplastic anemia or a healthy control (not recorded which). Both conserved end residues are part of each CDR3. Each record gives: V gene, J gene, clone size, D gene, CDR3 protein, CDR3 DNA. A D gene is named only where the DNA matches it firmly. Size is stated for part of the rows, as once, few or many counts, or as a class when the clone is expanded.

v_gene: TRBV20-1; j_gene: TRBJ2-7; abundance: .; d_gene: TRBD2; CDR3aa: CSAAGTSGRKRYEQYF; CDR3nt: TGCAGTGCGGCGGGGACTAGCGGGAGAAAGAGGTACGAGCAGTACTTC
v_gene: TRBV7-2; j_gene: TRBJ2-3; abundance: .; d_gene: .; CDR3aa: CASSSVGVPTDTQYF; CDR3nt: TGTGCCAGCAGCTCCGTAGGGGTCCCCACAGATACGCAGTATTTT
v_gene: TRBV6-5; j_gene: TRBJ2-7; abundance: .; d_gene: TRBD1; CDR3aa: CASSYGGTGRYF; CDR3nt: TGTGCCAGCAGTTACGGTGGGACAGGGCGGTACTTC
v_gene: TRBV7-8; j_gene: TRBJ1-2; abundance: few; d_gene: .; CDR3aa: CASSLVGEAGIYGYTF; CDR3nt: TGTGCCAGCAGCTTAGTTGGGGAGGCAGGGATCTATGGCTACACCTTC
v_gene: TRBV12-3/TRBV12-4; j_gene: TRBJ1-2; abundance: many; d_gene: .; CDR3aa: CASSFPLVGGYTF; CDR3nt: TGTGCCAGCAGTTTTCCCTTGGTGGGCGGCTACACCTTC
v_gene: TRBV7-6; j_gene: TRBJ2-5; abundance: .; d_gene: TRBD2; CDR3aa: CASSFSPTSARGETQYF; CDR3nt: TGTGCCAGCAGCTTCTCACCGACTAGCGCGCGAGGAGAGACCCAGTACTTC
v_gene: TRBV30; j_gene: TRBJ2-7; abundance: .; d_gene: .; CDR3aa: CAWSPGGLSYEQYF; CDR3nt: TGTGCCTGGAGCCCGGGGGGCCTCTCCTACGAGCAGTACTTC
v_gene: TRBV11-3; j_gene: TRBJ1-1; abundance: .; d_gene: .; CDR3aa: CASSSRGDGNTEAFF; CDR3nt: TGTGCCAGCAGCTCGAGGGGGGACGGGAACACTGAAGCTTTCTTT
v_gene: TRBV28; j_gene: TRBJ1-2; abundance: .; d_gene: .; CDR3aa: CASSRLGSVGGYTF; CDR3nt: TGTGCCAGCAGTCGACTTGGGTCGGTAGGTGGCTACACCTTC
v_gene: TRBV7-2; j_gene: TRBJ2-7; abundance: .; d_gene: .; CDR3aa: CASSPLGVSAPYEQYF; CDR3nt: TGTGCCAGCAGCCCCCTCGGGGTTTCTGCACCCTACGAGCAGTACTTC
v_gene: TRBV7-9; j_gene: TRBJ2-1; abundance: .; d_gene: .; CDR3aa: CASSAGVVGNEQFF; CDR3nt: TGTGCCAGCAGCGCCGGGGTGGTAGGCAATGAGCAGTTCTTC
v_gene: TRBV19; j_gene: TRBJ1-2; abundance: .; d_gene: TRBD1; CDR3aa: CASTPQQGGARGYTF; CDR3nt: TGTGCCAGTACCCCTCAGCAAGGGGGCGCAAGGGGCTACACCTTC
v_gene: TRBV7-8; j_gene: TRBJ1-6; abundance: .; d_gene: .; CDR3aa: CASSPRGTHNSPLHF; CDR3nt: TGTGCCAGCAGCCCCAGGGGAACACACAATTCACCCCTCCACTTT
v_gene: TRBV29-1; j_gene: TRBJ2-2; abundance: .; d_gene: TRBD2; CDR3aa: CSVPTTSGNTGELFF; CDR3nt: TGCAGCGTTCCCACGACTAGCGGGAACACCGGGGAGCTGTTTTTT
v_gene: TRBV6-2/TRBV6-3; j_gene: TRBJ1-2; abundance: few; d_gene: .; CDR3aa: CASSTGPLNYGYTF; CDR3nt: TGTGCCAGCAGCACCGGACCTCTAAACTATGGCTACACCTTC
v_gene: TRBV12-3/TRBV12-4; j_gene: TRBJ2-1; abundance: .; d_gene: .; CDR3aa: CASGAYNEQFF; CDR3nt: TGTGCCTCGGGGGCCTACAATGAGCAGTTCTTC
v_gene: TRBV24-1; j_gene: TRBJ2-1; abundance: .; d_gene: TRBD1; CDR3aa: CATSDQSTGGGVMPGEQFF; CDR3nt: TGTGCCACCAGTGATCAATCAACAGGGGGCGGCGTGATGCCGGGAGAGCAGTTCTTC
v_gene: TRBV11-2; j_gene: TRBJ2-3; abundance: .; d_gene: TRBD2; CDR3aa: CASSRTSAQDTQYF; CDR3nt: TGTGCCAGCAGCCGGACTAGCGCGCAAGATACGCAGTATTTT
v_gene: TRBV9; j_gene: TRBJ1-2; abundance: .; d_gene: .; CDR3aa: CASSVGGEYNYGYTF; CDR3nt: TGTGCCAGCAGCGTAGGAGGGGAGTATAACTATGGCTACACCTTC
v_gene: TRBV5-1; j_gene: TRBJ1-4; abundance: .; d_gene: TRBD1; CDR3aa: CASSPGTGGREKLFF; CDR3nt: TGCGCCAGCAGCCCTGGGACAGGGGGCAGGGAAAAACTGTTTTTT
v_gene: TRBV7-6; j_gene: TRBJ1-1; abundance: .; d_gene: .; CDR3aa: CASSLRDYTEAFF; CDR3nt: TGTGCCAGCAGCTTAAGGGACTACACTGAAGCTTTCTTT
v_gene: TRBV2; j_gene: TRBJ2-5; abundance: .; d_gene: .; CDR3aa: CASSFTGGETQYF; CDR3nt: TGTGCCAGCAGTTTTACAGGAGGGGAGACCCAGTACTTC
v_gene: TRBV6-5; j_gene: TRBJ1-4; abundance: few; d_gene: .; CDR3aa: CASSSRQREKLFF; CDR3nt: TGTGCCAGCAGTTCCCGACAGAGGGAAAAACTGTTTTTT
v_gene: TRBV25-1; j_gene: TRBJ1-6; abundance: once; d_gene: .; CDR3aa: CASSGILSPLHF; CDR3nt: TGTGCCAGCAGTGGAATTCTTTCACCCCTCCACTTT
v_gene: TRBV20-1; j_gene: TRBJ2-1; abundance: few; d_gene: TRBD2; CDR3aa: CSARRGGAYNEQFF; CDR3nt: TGCAGTGCTAGACGGGGGGGGGCCTACAATGAGCAGTTCTTC
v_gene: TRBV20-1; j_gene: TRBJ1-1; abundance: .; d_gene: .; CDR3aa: CSAMDANTEAFF; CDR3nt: TGCAGTGCTATGGATGCTAACACTGAAGCTTTCTTT
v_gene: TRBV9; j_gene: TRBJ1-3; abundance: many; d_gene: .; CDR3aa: CASILGNTIYF; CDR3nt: TGTGCCAGCATTTTAGGAAACACCATATATTTT
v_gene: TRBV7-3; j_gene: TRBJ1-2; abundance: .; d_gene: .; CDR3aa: CASSGGAGGYTF; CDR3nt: TGTGCCAGTTCGGGGGGGGCAGGTGGCTACACCTTC
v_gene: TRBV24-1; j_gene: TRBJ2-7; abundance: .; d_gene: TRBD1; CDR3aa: CATSPTGGPRVYEQYF; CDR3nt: TGTGCCACCAGTCCCACAGGGGGACCGAGAGTCTACGAGCAGTACTTC
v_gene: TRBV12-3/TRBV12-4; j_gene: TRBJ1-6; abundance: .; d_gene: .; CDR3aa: CASNGGNSPLHF; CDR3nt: TGTGCCAGCAACGGGGGTAATTCACCCCTCCACTTT
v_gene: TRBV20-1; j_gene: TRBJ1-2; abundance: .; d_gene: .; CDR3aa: CSARFVAEDYGYTF; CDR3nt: TGCAGTGCCAGATTCGTGGCCGAAGACTATGGCTACACCTTC
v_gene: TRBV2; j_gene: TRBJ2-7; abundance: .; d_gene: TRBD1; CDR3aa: CASSTDRGTLEQYF; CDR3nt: TGTGCCAGCAGCACGGACAGGGGTACGTTGGAGCAGTACTTC
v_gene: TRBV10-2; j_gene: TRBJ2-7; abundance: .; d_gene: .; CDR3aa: CASSESRRYEPYF; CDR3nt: TGCGCCAGCAGTGAGTCGCGGAGATACGAGCCGTACTTC
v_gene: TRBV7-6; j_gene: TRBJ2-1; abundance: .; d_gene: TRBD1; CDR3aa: CASSLVRQGGLGLEQFF; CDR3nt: TGTGCCAGCAGCTTAGTAAGACAGGGGGGCCTGGGTCTTGAGCAGTTCTTT
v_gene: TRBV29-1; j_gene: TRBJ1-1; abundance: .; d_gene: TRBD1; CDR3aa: CSVAQRQGSMNTEAFF; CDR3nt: TGCAGCGTCGCCCAGAGACAGGGATCTATGAACACTGAAGCTTTCTTT
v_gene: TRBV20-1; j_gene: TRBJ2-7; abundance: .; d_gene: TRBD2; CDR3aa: CSAGLAGGRGYEQYF; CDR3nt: TGCAGTGCTGGACTAGCGGGAGGGCGGGGATACGAGCAGTACTTC
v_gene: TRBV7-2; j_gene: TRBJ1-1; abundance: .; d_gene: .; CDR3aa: CASSLFDLWAGDGNTEAFF; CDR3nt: TGTGCCAGCAGCTTATTTGACTTGTGGGCCGGTGATGGGAACACTGAAGCTTTCTTT
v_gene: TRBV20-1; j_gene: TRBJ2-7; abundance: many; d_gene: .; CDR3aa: CSANGGGLSYEQYF; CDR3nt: TGCAGTGCTAACGGCGGGGGCCTCTCCTACGAGCAGTACTTC
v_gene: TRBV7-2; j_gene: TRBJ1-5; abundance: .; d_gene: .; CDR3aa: CASSLDVVQPQHF; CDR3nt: TGTGCCAGCAGCTTAGACGTGGTTCAGCCCCAGCATTTT
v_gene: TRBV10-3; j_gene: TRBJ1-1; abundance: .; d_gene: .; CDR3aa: CAISEPPHGLNTEAFF; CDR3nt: TGTGCCATCAGTGAGCCCCCCCACGGGTTGAACACTGAAGCTTTCTTT
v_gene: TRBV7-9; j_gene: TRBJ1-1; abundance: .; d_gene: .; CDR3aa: CASSLSLSEAFF; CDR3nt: TGTGCCAGCAGCTTATCCTTGTCTGAAGCTTTCTTT